Included here is one TCR beta chain sequence, with context. Its specificity is unknown. Every sample gave at least 5 micrograms of total RNA when it was extracted. This record comes from a study of blood T cells in healthy people across ages. Study findings and constraints: Getting older went along with TCR beta diversity per million T cells dropping roughly linearly. Since the PBMCs were unsorted, naive and antigen-experienced cells could not be conclusively compared.

Germline-derived CDR1 and CDR2 are SQVTM and ANQGSEA. The CDR3 consists of 12 residues. The V end was cut by 7 bases, the J end by 3 bases, with 12 bases between. The authors ran a second PCR of about 6 to 12 cycles using a sample-barcoded 5' primer and a J-beta primer mix. TCRdb reanalysed the 5' RACE reads using MiXCR and keeps one entry per CDR3 protein. The sample has about 640,000 distinct CDR3 sequences, roughly 53% seen once. Sequencing was carried out using blood. This chain uses TRBV29-1 with TRBJ2-5, with D tentatively TRBD2 (6 bases). The TCR sequence derives from a man aged 60-69 years in good health. CDR3 amino acids: CSGGLPKETQYF. For the CDR3, the DNA is TGCAGCGGGGGACTCCCGAAAGAGACCCAGTACTTC.